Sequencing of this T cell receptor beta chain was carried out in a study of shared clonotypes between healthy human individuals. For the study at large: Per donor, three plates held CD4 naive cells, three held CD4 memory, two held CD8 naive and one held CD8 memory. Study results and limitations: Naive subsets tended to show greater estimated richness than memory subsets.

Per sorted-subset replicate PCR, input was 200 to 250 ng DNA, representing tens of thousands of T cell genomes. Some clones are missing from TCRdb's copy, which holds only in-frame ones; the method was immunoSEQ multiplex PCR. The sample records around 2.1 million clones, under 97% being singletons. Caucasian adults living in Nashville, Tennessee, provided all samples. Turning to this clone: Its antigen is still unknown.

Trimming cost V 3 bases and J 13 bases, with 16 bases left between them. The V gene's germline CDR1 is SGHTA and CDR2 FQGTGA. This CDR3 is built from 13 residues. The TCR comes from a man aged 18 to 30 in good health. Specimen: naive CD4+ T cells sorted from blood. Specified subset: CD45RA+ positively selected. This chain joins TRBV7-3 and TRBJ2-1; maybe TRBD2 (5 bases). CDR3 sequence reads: CASSLRAELPQFF. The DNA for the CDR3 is TGTGCCAGCAGCTTGAGGGCAGAACTCCCTCAGTTCTTC.